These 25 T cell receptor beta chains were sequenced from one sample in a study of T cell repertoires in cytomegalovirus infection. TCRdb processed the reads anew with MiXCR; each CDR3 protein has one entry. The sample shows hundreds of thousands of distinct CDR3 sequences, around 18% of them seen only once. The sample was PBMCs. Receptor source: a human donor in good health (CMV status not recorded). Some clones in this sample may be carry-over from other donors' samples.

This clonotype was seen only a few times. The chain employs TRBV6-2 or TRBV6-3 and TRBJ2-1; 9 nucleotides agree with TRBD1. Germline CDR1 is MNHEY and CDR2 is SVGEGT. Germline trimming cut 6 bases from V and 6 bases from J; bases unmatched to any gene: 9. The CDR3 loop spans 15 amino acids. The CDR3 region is CASRLQGAGFNEQFF. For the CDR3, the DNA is TGTGCCAGCAGATTACAGGGGGCTGGTTTCAATGAGCAGTTCTTC.

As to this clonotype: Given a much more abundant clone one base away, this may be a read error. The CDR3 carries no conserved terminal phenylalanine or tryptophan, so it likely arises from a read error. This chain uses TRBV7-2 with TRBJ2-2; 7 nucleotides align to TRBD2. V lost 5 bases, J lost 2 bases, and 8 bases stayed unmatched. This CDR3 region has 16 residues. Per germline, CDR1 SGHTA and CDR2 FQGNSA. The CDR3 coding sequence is TGTGCCAGCAGCCCGGGAGGCCCCTCCAACACCGGGGAGCTGTTTCTT. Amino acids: CASSPGGPSNTGELFL.

The chain's CDR3 is CASSLPTGQGLTGELFF. The DNA for the CDR3 is TGCGCCAGCAGCTTGCCGACAGGGCAGGGATTAACCGGGGAGCTGTTTTTT. The genes are TRBV5-1 and TRBJ2-2, with 7 bases lining up with TRBD1. J lost 5 bases, V lost 1 base, and 11 bases had no gene match. Germline CDR1 reads SGHRS; CDR2 reads YFSETQ. This CDR3 is 17 amino acids long.

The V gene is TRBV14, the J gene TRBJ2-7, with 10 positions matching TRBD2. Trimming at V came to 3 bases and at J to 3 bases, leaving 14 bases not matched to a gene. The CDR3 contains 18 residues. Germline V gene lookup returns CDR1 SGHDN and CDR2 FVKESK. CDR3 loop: CASSQSGRASLLVYEQYF. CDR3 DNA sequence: TGTGCCAGCAGCCAGAGCGGGAGGGCCAGTCTTTTAGTCTACGAGCAGTACTTC. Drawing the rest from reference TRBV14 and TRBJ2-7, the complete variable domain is EAGVTQFPSHSVIEKGQTVTLRCDPISGHDNLYWYRRVMGKEIKFLLHFVKESKQDESGMPNNRFLAERTGGTYSTLKVQPAELEDSGVYFCASSQSGRASLLVYEQYFGPGTRLTVT.

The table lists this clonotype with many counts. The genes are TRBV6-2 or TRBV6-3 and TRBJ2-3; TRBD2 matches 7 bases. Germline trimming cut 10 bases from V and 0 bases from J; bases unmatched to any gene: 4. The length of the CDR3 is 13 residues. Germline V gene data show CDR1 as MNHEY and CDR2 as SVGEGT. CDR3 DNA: TGTGCCACCCTAGCGGATAGCACAGATACGCAGTATTTT. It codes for CATLADSTDTQYF.

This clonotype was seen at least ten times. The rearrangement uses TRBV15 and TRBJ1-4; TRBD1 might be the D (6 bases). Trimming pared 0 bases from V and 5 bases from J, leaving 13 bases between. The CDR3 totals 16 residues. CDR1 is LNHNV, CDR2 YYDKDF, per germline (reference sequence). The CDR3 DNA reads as TGTGCCACCAGCAGAGATAGGACAGTCTTCAATGAAAAACTGTTTTTT. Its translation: CATSRDRTVFNEKLFF.

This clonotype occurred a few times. CDR3 loop: CASSQPPGAEAFF. The CDR3 region has the DNA TGCGCCAGCAGCCAACCCCCCGGGGCCGAAGCTTTCTTT. This chain links TRBV4-1 with TRBJ1-1; D is perhaps TRBD1 (5 bases). Germline-derived CDR1 and CDR2 are MGHRA and YSYEKL. CDR3 length: 13 residues. V lost 2 bases, J lost 8 bases, and 12 bases lay in between.

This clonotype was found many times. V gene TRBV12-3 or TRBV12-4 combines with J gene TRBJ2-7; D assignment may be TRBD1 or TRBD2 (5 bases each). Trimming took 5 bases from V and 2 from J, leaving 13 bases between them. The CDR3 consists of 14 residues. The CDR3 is CASSLQGETYEQYF. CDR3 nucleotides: TGTGCCAGCAGTCTCCAGGGAGAAACCTACGAGCAGTACTTC.

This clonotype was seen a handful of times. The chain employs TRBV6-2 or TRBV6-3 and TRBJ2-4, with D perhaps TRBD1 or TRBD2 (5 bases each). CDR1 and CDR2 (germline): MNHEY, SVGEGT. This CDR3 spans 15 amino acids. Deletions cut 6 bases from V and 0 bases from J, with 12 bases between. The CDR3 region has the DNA TGTGCCAGCAGCGAAACAGGACTAGCCAAAAACATTCAGTACTTC. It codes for CASSETGLAKNIQYF.

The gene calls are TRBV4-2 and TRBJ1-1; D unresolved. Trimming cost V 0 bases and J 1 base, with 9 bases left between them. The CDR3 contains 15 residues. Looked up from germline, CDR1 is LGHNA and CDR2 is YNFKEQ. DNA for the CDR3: TGTGCCAGCAGCCAAGATCTGGGTCCGAACACTGAAGCTTTCTTT. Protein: CASSQDLGPNTEAFF.

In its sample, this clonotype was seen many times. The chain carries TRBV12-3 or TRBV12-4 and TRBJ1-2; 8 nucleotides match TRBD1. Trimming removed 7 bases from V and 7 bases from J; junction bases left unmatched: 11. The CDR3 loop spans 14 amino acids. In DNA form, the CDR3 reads TGTGCCAGCACCCAAAGGACAGGGCGAGGTGGCTACACCTTC. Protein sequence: CASTQRTGRGGYTF.

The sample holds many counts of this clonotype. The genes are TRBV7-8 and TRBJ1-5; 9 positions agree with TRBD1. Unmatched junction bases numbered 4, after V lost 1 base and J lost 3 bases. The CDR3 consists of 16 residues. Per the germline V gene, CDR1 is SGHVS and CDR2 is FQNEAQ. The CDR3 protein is CASSLGDRDYNQPQHF. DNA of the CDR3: TGTGCCAGCAGCTTAGGGGACAGGGATTACAATCAGCCCCAGCATTTT.

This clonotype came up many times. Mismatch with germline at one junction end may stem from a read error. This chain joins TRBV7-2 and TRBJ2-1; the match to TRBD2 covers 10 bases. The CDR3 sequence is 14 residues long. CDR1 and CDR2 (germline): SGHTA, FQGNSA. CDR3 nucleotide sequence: TGTGCCAGCAACTTAGCGGGAGGTTTTAATGAGCAGTTCTTC. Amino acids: CASNLAGGFNEQFF.

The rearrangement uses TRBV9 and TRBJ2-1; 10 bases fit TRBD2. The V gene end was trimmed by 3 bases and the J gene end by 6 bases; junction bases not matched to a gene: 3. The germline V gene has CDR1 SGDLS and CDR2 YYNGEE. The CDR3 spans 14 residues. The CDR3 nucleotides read TGTGCCAGCAGCGATCCTAGCGGGGGCAATGAGCAGTTCTTC. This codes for CASSDPSGGNEQFF.

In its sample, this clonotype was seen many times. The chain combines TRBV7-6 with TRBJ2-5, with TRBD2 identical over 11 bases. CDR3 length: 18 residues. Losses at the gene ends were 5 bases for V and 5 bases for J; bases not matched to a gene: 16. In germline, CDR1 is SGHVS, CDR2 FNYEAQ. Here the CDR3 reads CASSQIPSGGPGGETQYF. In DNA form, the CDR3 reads TGTGCCAGCAGCCAGATTCCTAGCGGGGGGCCGGGCGGGGAGACCCAGTACTTC. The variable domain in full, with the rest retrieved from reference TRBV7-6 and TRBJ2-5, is GAGVSQSPRYKVTKRGQDVALRCDPISGHVSLYWYRQALGQGPEFLTYFNYEAQQDKSGLPNDRFSAERPEGSISTLTIQRTEQRDSAMYRCASSQIPSGGPGGETQYFGPGTRLLVL.

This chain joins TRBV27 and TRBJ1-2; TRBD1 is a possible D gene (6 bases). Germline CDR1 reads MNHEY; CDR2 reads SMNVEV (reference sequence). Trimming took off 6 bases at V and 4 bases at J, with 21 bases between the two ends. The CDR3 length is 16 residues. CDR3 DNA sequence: TGTGCCAGCAGCCCTCGGATGGGGGCGAGGCCCTATGGCTACACCTTC. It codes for CASSPRMGARPYGYTF.

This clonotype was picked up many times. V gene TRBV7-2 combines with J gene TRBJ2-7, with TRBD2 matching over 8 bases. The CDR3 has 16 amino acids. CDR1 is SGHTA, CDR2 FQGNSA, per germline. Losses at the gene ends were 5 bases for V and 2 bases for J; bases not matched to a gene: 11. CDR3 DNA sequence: TGTGCCAGCAGCCGAATGAGCGGGACTAGTCCCTACGAGCAGTACTTC. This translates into CASSRMSGTSPYEQYF.

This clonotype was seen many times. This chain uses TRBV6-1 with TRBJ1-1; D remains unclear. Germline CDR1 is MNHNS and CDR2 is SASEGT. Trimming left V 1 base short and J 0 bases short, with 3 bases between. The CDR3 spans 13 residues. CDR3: CASSEGVNTEAFF. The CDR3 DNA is TGTGCCAGCAGTGAAGGGGTGAACACTGAAGCTTTCTTT.

Here the CDR3 DNA reads TGTGCCAGCGGACTGACTAGCGGGACCGGAAATGAGCAGTTCTTC. Amino acid sequence: CASGLTSGTGNEQFF. The chain recombines TRBV7-9 with TRBJ2-1; 11 nucleotides align to TRBD2. V shed 8 bases and J 7 bases; nucleotides not matched to a gene: 10. Germline V gene lookup returns CDR1 SEHNR and CDR2 FQNEAQ (reference sequence). The CDR3 has 15 amino acids. The variable domain in full, with the rest retrieved from reference TRBV7-9 and TRBJ2-1, is DTGVSQNPRHKITKRGQNVTFRCDPISEHNRLYWYRQTLGQGPEFLTYFQNEAQLEKSRLLSDRFSAERPKGSFSTLEIQRTEQGDSAMYLCASGLTSGTGNEQFFGPGTRLTVL.

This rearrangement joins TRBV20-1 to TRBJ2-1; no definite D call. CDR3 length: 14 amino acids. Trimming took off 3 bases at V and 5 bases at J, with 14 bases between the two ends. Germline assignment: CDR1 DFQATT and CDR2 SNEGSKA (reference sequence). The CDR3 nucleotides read TGCAGTGCTAGTGGTCCTTCCCATCACAATGAGCAGTTCTTC. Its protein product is CSASGPSHHNEQFF.

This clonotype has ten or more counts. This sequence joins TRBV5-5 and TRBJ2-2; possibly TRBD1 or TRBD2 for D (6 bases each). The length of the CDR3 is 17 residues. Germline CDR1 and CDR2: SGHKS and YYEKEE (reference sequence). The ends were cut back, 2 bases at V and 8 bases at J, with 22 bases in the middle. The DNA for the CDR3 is TGTGCCAGCAGCTTACGGGGGCTAGCCCCTGCAGGTGGGGAGCTGTTTTTT. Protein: CASSLRGLAPAGGELFF.

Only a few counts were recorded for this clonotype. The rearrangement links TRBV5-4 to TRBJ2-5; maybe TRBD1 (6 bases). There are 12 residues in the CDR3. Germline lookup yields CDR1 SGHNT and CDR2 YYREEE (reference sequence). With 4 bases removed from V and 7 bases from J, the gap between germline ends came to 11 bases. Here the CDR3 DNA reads TGTGCCAGCAGCCGGGACATCGGGACCCAGTACTTC. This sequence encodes CASSRDIGTQYF.

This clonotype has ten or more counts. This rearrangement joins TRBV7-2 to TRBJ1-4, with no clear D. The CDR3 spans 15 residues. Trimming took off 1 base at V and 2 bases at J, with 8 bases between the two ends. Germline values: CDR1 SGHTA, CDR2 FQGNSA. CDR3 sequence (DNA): TGTGCCAGCAGCTTAGGGGCAGGCACTAATGAAAAACTGTTTTTT. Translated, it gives CASSLGAGTNEKLFF.

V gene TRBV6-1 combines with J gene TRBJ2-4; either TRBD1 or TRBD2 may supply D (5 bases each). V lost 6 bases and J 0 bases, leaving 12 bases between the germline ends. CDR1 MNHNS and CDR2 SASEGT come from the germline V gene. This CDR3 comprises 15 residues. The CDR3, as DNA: TGTGCCAGCAGCCCGGGGCGCCTAGCCAAAAACATTCAGTACTTC. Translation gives CASSPGRLAKNIQYF.

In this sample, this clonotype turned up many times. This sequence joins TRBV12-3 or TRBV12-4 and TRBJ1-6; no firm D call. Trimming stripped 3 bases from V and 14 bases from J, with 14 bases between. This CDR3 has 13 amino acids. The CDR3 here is CASSLAGPGALHF. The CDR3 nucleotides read TGTGCCAGCAGTTTGGCAGGCCCTGGGGCCCTCCACTTT.